This T cell receptor beta chain was sequenced in a study of CD8+CD57+ T cells in acquired aplastic anemia. The overall study: Quantities of DNA derived from sorted CD4+ and CD8+ cells averaged approximately 3.5 ug.

Study-wide findings and caveats: Sharing between patients and controls was observed for around 27 CD8+ CDR3 sequences.

This CDR3 has 12 residues. Germline V lookup: CDR1 DFQATT, CDR2 SNEGSKA (reference sequence). J gave up 5 bases and V 5 bases, and 3 bases lay outside the gene matches. This clonotype was counted once. Its antigen is unidentified. Genomic DNA, serving as template, underwent TCR beta VDJ and CDR3 profiling. One entry per CDR3 protein, called by TCRdb with MiXCR from the reads. Among 150,000 to 200,000 distinct CDR3 sequences listed, around 40% were seen once. The V gene is TRBV20-1, the J gene TRBJ2-1, with TRBD2 matching over 7 bases. The receptor's source is a human donor in good health. Sequences were obtained from sorted CD4+, CD8+, or CD8+CD57+ T cells (not recorded which) from PBMCs. The CDR3 DNA is TGCAGTGCTGGAGCGGGAAACAATGAGCAGTTCTTC. This sequence encodes CSAGAGNNEQFF.